This TCR beta chain stems from a study of memory CD4+ T cells and cytomegalovirus serostatus. General observations from the study: A US-trained random forest predicted CMV serostatus with median AUC roughly 0.91.

Comment on this clone: Its matching antigen is unknown.

Single viable CD3+CD4+CD8-CD45RO+ cells were sorted as the memory CD4+ T cells. Produced via immunoSEQ multiplex PCR; TCRdb's table is partial and in-frame only. The sample holds approximately 47,000 clones; 78% are singletons and the top ten take approximately 1%. This sequence was found in an adult in good health and CMV-seronegative. The specimen sequenced was memory CD4+ T cells from blood.

The DNA for the CDR3 is TGCGCCAGCACTACCGGACAGGGAACTGGGGCCAACGTCCTGACTTTC. As protein: CASTTGQGTGANVLTF. This rearrangement joins TRBV4-3 to TRBJ2-6, with 8 nucleotides matching TRBD1. Germline trimming cut 7 bases from V and 2 bases from J; bases unmatched to any gene: 7. This CDR3 comprises 16 residues. Germline V gives CDR1 LGHNA, CDR2 YSLEER.